The 25 T cell receptor beta chains given below trace back to one sample, sequenced in a study of cytomegalovirus exposure and HLA in healthy donors. It was with 60 Vbeta and 13 Jbeta primers that the PCR ran. Profiled with immunoSEQ multiplex PCR; TCRdb holds only in-frame clones, not every one. The sample records approximately 110,000 clones, roughly 80% being singletons. The material sequenced was PBMCs. These receptors all come from a female donor in good health and CMV-seropositive.

This chain connects TRBV20-1 to TRBJ2-5, with no clear D. The CDR3 consists of 11 residues. Trimming took 3 bases from V and 5 from J, leaving 7 bases between them. CDR1 and CDR2 from the germline V gene are DFQATT and SNEGSKA (reference sequence). The CDR3 sequence: CSASDWETQYF. CDR3 nucleotides: TGCAGTGCTAGCGACTGGGAGACCCAGTACTTC.

This clone was detected a few times. The chain links TRBV2 to TRBJ2-2, with TRBD1 as a possible D gene (5 bases). This CDR3 has 16 residues. Germline-derived CDR1 and CDR2 are SNHLY and FYNNEI. With 6 bases removed from V and 1 base from J, the gap between germline ends came to 15 bases. CDR3 bases: TGTGCCAGCAGCTTAAGACGACAGAAGAACACCGGGGAGCTGTTTTTT. It codes for CASSLRRQKNTGELFF.

This sequence joins TRBV19 and TRBJ2-7, with D tentatively TRBD2 (5 bases). CDR1 is LNHDA and CDR2 is SQIVND in the germline V gene (reference sequence). The CDR3 loop spans 12 amino acids. Trimming shortened V by 4 bases and J by 9 bases, and 13 bases separated the two germline ends. DNA for the CDR3: TGTGCCAGTAGTACCCCCGGAGGTAGGCAGTACTTC. It specifies CASSTPGGRQYF.

The chain uses TRBV27 and TRBJ2-1, with 10 bases aligning to TRBD2. Germline loops: CDR1 MNHEY, CDR2 SMNVEV (reference sequence). The CDR3 spans 17 residues. V lost 2 bases to trimming and J lost 2 bases; unmatched junction nucleotides: 6. CDR3 amino acids: CASSLRASGSPYNEQFF. The CDR3 bases are TGTGCCAGCAGTTTACGGGCTAGCGGGAGCCCCTACAATGAGCAGTTCTTC.

V is TRBV18 and J is TRBJ1-5, with 7 bases matching TRBD1. Germline CDR1 KGHSH, CDR2 LQKENI. V was clipped by 4 bases and J by 6 bases; unmatched bases: 6. This CDR3 is 14 amino acids long. The DNA of the CDR3 is TGTGCCAGCTCACATGGGACAGCTAGTCAGCCCCAGCATTTT. Translated, it gives CASSHGTASQPQHF.

This chain links TRBV7-3 with TRBJ2-1, with D tentatively TRBD2 (5 bases). The CDR3 spans 15 residues. The germline V and J ends were trimmed by 1 base and 10 bases, with 17 bases remaining between them. Germline loops: CDR1 SGHTA, CDR2 FQGTGA. CDR3 residues: CASSLKLGERREQFF. The CDR3 DNA reads TGTGCCAGCAGCTTAAAACTAGGCGAACGTCGGGAGCAGTTCTTC.

The chain combines TRBV2 with TRBJ1-6; tentatively, D is TRBD1 (5 bases). V was clipped by 2 bases and J by 4 bases, with 12 bases between them. The CDR3 runs 16 residues. Germline V gene sequence: CDR1 SNHLY, CDR2 FYNNEI. The CDR3 loop is CASSEQGGGYNSPLHF. In DNA, the CDR3 is TGTGCCAGCAGTGAACAGGGCGGTGGGTATAATTCACCCCTCCACTTT.

V is TRBV10-1 and J is TRBJ2-1; maybe TRBD2 (6 bases). Looked up from germline, CDR1 is WNHNN and CDR2 is SYGVQD (reference sequence). This CDR3 spans 17 amino acids. With 0 bases removed from V and 10 bases from J, the gap between germline ends came to 22 bases. The chain's CDR3 is CASSESSGRRAPGEQFF. The CDR3 bases are TGCGCCAGCAGTGAGTCTTCGGGCCGGAGGGCCCCGGGGGAGCAGTTCTTC.

The genes are TRBV9 and TRBJ2-1, with 12 bases aligning to TRBD2. The CDR3 extends over 15 amino acids. V trimming: 4 bases; J trimming: 8 bases; junction bases outside the gene matches: 7. Per germline, CDR1 SGDLS and CDR2 YYNGEE. The CDR3 sequence: CASSFRLAGDYEQFF. CDR3 coding DNA: TGTGCCAGCAGCTTTCGACTAGCGGGAGATTATGAGCAGTTCTTC. Looking up the rest from reference TRBV9 and TRBJ2-1 gives the full variable domain: DSGVTQTPKHLITATGQRVTLRCSPRSGDLSVYWYQQSLDQGLQFLIQYYNGEERAKGNILERFSAQQFPDLHSELNLSSLELGDSALYFCASSFRLAGDYEQFFGPGTRLTVL.

The V and J genes are TRBV6-6 and TRBJ1-4, with no clear D. This CDR3 region has 15 residues. Trimming cost V 1 base and J 3 bases, with 9 bases left between them. Germline V lookup: CDR1 MNHNY, CDR2 SVGAGI (reference sequence). CDR3 protein: CASSYWQAANEKLFF. DNA of the CDR3: TGTGCCAGCAGTTACTGGCAGGCAGCTAATGAAAAACTGTTTTTT.

The genes are TRBV12-5 and TRBJ2-3; TRBD1 might be the D (5 bases). Germline V gene sequence: CDR1 LGHNT, CDR2 FRNRAP. V was pared by 0 bases and J by 2 bases, with 9 bases between. The CDR3 is 15 residues long. The CDR3 nucleotides are TGTGCTAGTGGTTTGGTAAGGGGCCTCACAGATACGCAGTATTTT. Its translation: CASGLVRGLTDTQYF.

Regarding this clone: Distinct nucleotide sequences in the sample also encode this CDR3. The V gene is TRBV5-1, the J gene TRBJ2-7, with 9 bases matching TRBD1. V lost 4 bases to trimming and J lost 2 bases; unmatched junction nucleotides: 10. This CDR3 has 16 residues. Germline-derived CDR1 and CDR2 are SGHRS and YFSETQ. CDR3 protein: CASSLGNRGLTYEQYF. The DNA of the CDR3 is TGCGCCAGCAGCCTAGGAAACAGGGGGCTTACCTACGAGCAGTACTTC.

The chain links TRBV2 to TRBJ1-1; a possible D gene is TRBD1 (5 bases). The CDR3 has 13 amino acids. V shed 3 bases and J shed 0 bases, with 5 bases lying between them. CDR1 and CDR2 from the germline V gene are SNHLY and FYNNEI. The chain's CDR3 is CASSEGLNTEAFF. The CDR3 DNA sequence: TGTGCCAGCAGTGAGGGGCTGAACACTGAAGCTTTCTTT.

The chain carries TRBV19 and TRBJ1-1; D is unresolved. Germline V gene sequence: CDR1 LNHDA, CDR2 SQIVND (reference sequence). There are 11 residues in the CDR3. Trimming took 1 base from V and 10 from J, leaving 7 bases between them. CDR3 bases: TGTGCCAGTAGTATAGGGGCTGGAGCTTTCTTT. As protein: CASSIGAGAFF. The variable domain in full, completed from reference TRBV19 and TRBJ1-1, reads DGGITQSPKYLFRKEGQNVTLSCEQNLNHDAMYWYRQDPGQGLRLIYYSQIVNDFQKGDIAEGYSVSREKKESFPLTVTSAQKNPTAFYLCASSIGAGAFFGQGTRLTVV.

The J gene is TRBJ2-7, the V gene TRBV27; 8 bases line up with TRBD1. The germline gives CDR1 MNHEY, CDR2 SMNVEV (reference sequence). CDR3 length equals 14 residues. J lost 4 bases, V lost 4 bases, and 6 bases had no gene match. The CDR3 loop reads CASSSQTGVYEQYF. For the CDR3, the DNA is TGTGCCAGCAGTTCTCAGACAGGGGTGTACGAGCAGTACTTC.

The chain uses TRBV5-1 and TRBJ2-3; 12 nucleotides align to TRBD1. V gave up 2 bases and J gave up 5 bases; unmatched junction bases: 6. The CDR3 spans 16 residues. Germline lookup yields CDR1 SGHRS and CDR2 YFSETQ. This CDR3 reads CASSFSGQGAKDTQYF. The DNA of the CDR3 is TGCGCCAGCAGCTTCTCGGGACAGGGGGCAAAAGATACGCAGTATTTT.

This chain uses TRBV7-3 with TRBJ2-1; TRBD1 matches 7 bases. V lost 2 bases to trimming and J lost 1 base; unmatched junction nucleotides: 2. There are 15 residues in the CDR3. The V gene's germline CDR1 is SGHTA and CDR2 FQGTGA. The CDR3 reads CASSLPGQSYNEQFF. The CDR3, as DNA: TGTGCCAGCAGCTTACCGGGACAGTCCTACAATGAGCAGTTCTTC.

This clone showed up just a few times. V is TRBV6-1 and J is TRBJ2-5, with 9 bases matching TRBD2. With 1 base clipped from V and 4 bases from J, the junction kept 4 bases outside the gene matches. This CDR3 has 15 residues. Germline CDR1 is MNHNS and CDR2 is SASEGT. The CDR3 protein is CASSEVAGASETQYF. Here the CDR3 DNA reads TGTGCCAGCAGTGAAGTAGCGGGAGCCTCAGAGACCCAGTACTTC.

J is TRBJ1-1 and V is TRBV29-1; TRBD1 aligns across 10 bases. Per the germline V gene, CDR1 is SQVTM and CDR2 is ANQGSEA. The ends lost 6 bases at V and 4 bases at J; junction bases unmatched: 5. The CDR3 runs to 13 residues. As DNA, the CDR3 is TGCAGCGTCAGGACAGGGGGAACCACTGAAGCTTTCTTT. Translated: CSVRTGGTTEAFF.

The chain is built from TRBV27 and TRBJ1-6; D might be TRBD1 (5 bases). V was cut by 6 bases and J by 6 bases, with 21 bases left in between. The CDR3 contains 17 residues. Germline V gene data show CDR1 as MNHEY and CDR2 as SMNVEV (reference sequence). The CDR3 region is CASSPWGRGKSNSPLHF. The DNA of the CDR3 is TGTGCCAGCAGCCCCTGGGGGAGGGGTAAAAGTAATTCACCCCTCCACTTT.

The rearrangement links TRBV21-1 to TRBJ2-1; TRBD2, the D gene given by the table, was not confirmed from the DNA. TRBV21-1 is recorded as a pseudogene. There are 16 residues in the CDR3. CDR3: CASSKEDSGGTNEQFF. The CDR3 bases are TGTGCCAGCAGCAAAGAGGATAGCGGGGGAACCAATGAGCAGTTCTTC.

The chain joins TRBV9 to TRBJ2-4; D unresolved. Trimming pared 0 bases from V and 1 base from J, leaving 8 bases between. The CDR3 covers 15 residues. Looked up from germline, CDR1 is SGDLS and CDR2 is YYNGEE. The CDR3 region has the DNA TGTGCCAGCAGCGTAGCTTATGGCGCCAAAAACATTCAGTACTTC. Protein sequence: CASSVAYGAKNIQYF.

The chain combines TRBV7-2 with TRBJ2-1, with D maybe TRBD2 (6 bases). V gave up 6 bases and J gave up 4 bases, with 16 bases separating them. This CDR3 has 15 amino acids. CDR1 is SGHTA and CDR2 is FQGNSA in the germline V gene. CDR3 nucleotides: TGTGCCAGCAGTACCGAAAGGGGACTTTACAATGAGCAGTTCTTC. It is translated as CASSTERGLYNEQFF.

The rearrangement links TRBV4-2 to TRBJ2-3, with 8 bases aligning to TRBD2. This CDR3 comprises 14 residues. V dropped 4 bases and J dropped 6; count of bases not matched to a gene: 6. Germline CDR1 reads LGHNA; CDR2 reads YNFKEQ. Here the CDR3 DNA reads TGTGCCAGCAGCCCCCGCCGGGGGGGGGATACGCAGTATTTT. As protein: CASSPRRGGDTQYF.

The chain combines TRBV30 with TRBJ2-4; no reliable D call. The CDR3 consists of 12 residues. Trimming took 2 bases from V and 6 from J, leaving 8 bases between them. The germline gives CDR1 GTSNPN, CDR2 SVGIG (reference sequence). CDR3: CAWSILGNIQYF. The CDR3 DNA sequence: TGTGCCTGGAGTATTCTAGGAAACATTCAGTACTTC.